A selection of T cell receptor beta chains follows, all from one sample in a study of T cell responses to AZD1222 COVID-19 vaccine. The protocol was immunoSEQ multiplex PCR, while the TCRdb copy is restricted to in-frame clones and leaves out a portion. The table has 83,000 or so clones, around nine tenths seen once. This material consisted of peripheral blood, taken 28 days after the second AZD1222 dose. Source of these receptors: an adult who received the AZD1222 COVID-19 vaccine. Each CDR3 is given with its conserved first and last residue. Each record gives: D gene, V gene, J gene, clone size, CDR3 DNA, CDR3 protein. A D gene is named only where the DNA matches it firmly. Part of the rows lack a size; the others show once, few, many or a class for expanded clones.

NA	TRBV6-1	TRBJ1-2	NA	TGTGCCAGCAGTGAAAATAGGGAAATCTATGGCTACACCTTC	CASSENREIYGYTF
NA	TRBV6-2/TRBV6-3	TRBJ2-7	NA	TGTGCCAGCAGTTACCGTTCAGACTATTCCTACGAGCAGTACTTC	CASSYRSDYSYEQYF
TRBD1	TRBV20-1	TRBJ1-5	NA	TGCAGTGCTAGTGGGACAGTCGAACCTAGCAATCAGCCCCAGCATTTT	CSASGTVEPSNQPQHF
TRBD2	TRBV7-9	TRBJ2-7	NA	TGTGCCAGCAGCTTAGGGCGCTTCACTAGCGGACCTTCCTACGAGCAGTACTTC	CASSLGRFTSGPSYEQYF
NA	TRBV6-5	TRBJ1-2	NA	TGTGCCAGCAGTTACTCTTACAGGGCCAACTATGGCTACACCTTC	CASSYSYRANYGYTF
NA	TRBV14	TRBJ2-1	once	TGTGCCAGCAGCCATCCCCGACTATCAACTTTCGATAATGAGCAGTTCTTC	CASSHPRLSTFDNEQFF
NA	TRBV6-1	TRBJ2-7	NA	TGTGCCAGCAGTGCTAGCCGGGGCAGGGGTTTCTACGAGCAGTACTTC	CASSASRGRGFYEQYF
NA	TRBV20-1	TRBJ2-1	NA	TGCAGTGCTAGATGGAGTGAGCAGTTCTTC	CSARWSEQFF
NA	TRBV29-1	TRBJ2-2	NA	TGCAGCGCCGACGCCAGGTCCGGGGAGCTGTTTTTT	CSADARSGELFF
NA	TRBV4-3	TRBJ2-6	NA	TGCGCCAGCAGCCAAACCTTAGGTTCGGGGGCCAACGTCCTGACTTTC	CASSQTLGSGANVLTF
NA	TRBV18	TRBJ1-1	NA	TGTGCCAGCTCACCACGGGACCGCGCTGAAGCTTTCTTT	CASSPRDRAEAFF
NA	TRBV7-2	TRBJ1-2	once	TGTGCCAGCAGCGAAATCGGGCTTTCGAGCTACACCTTC	CASSEIGLSSYTF
NA	TRBV7-9	TRBJ1-2	NA	TGTGCCAGCACCTCCGGTGGGGGCTATGGCTACACCTTC	CASTSGGGYGYTF
NA	TRBV14	TRBJ1-2	NA	TGTGCCAGCAGCCAGGATGTCTATGGCTACACCTTC	CASSQDVYGYTF
TRBD1	TRBV29-1	TRBJ1-4	NA	TGCAGCGGCTTGACAGGGGGCGTTGAAAAACTGTTTTTT	CSGLTGGVEKLFF
NA	TRBV19	TRBJ2-1	NA	TGTGCCAGTAGTATGCGACTGAACAATGAGCAGTTCTTC	CASSMRLNNEQFF
NA	TRBV7-2	TRBJ2-3	NA	TGTGCCAGCAGCTCAATCGGGTCGGCGGGAGATACGCAGTATTTT	CASSSIGSAGDTQYF
TRBD1	TRBV10-3	TRBJ2-4	NA	TGTGCCATCAGTGAGTCCGGGACAGGGGTAGCCAAAAACATTCAGTACTTC	CAISESGTGVAKNIQYF